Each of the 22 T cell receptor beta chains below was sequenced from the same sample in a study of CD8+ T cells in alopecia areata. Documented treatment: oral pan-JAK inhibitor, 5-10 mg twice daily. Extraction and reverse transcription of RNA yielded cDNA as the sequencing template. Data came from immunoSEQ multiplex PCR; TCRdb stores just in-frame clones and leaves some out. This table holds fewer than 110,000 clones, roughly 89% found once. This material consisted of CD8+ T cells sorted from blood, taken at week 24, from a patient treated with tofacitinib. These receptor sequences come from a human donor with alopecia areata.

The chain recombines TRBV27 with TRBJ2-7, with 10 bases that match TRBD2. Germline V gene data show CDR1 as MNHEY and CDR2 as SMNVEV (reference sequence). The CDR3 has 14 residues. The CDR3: CAVSGGPFSYEQYF. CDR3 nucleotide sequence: TGTGCAGTTAGCGGGGGGCCTTTCTCCTACGAGCAGTACTTC.

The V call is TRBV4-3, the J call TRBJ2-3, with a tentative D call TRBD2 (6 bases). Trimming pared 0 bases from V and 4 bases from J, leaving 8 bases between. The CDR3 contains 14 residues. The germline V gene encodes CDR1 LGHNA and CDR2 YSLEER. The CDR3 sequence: CASSQDRGADTQYF. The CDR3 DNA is TGCGCCAGCAGCCAAGATCGCGGGGCAGATACGCAGTATTTT.

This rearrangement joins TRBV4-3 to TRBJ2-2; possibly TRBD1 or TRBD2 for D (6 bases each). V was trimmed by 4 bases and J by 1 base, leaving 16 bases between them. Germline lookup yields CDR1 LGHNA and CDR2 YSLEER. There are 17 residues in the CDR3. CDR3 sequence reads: CASSPTEGGVNTGELFF. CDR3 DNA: TGCGCCAGCAGCCCCACCGAGGGGGGCGTGAACACCGGGGAGCTGTTTTTT.

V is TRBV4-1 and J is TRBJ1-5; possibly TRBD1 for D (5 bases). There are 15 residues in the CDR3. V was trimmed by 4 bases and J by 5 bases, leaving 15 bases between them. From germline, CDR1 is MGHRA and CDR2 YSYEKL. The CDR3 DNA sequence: TGCGCCAGCAGCCCCCGCCCGGGGGGGGATCAGCCCCAGCATTTT. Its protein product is CASSPRPGGDQPQHF.

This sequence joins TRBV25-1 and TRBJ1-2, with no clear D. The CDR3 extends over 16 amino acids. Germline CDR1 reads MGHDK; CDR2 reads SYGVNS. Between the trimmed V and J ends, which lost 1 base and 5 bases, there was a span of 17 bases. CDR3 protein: CASSELSVGTGYGYTF. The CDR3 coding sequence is TGTGCCAGCAGTGAATTATCGGTAGGCACGGGTTATGGCTACACCTTC.

The CDR3 nucleotides read TGCAGCGTTACCGCGGGCCTCAATGAGCAGTTCTTC. This translates into CSVTAGLNEQFF. The gene calls are TRBV29-1 and TRBJ2-1; the D gene is possibly TRBD2 (5 bases). The CDR3 loop spans 12 amino acids. Germline CDR1 is SQVTM and CDR2 is ANQGSEA. Trimming removed 5 bases at V and 6 bases at J, with 11 bases between.

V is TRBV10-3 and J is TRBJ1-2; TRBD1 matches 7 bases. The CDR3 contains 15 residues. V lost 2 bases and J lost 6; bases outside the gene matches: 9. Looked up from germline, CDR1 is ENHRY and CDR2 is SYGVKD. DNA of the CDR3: TGTGCCATCAGTGAGCCCGACAGGGCAGTGAATGGCTACACCTTC. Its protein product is CAISEPDRAVNGYTF.

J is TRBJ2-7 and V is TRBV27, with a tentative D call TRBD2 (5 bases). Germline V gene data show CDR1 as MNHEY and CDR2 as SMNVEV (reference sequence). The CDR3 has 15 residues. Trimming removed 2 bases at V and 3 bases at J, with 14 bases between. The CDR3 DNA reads TGTGCCAGCAGTTTAAAGACTACAAAAGGCTACGAGCAGTACTTC. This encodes CASSLKTTKGYEQYF.

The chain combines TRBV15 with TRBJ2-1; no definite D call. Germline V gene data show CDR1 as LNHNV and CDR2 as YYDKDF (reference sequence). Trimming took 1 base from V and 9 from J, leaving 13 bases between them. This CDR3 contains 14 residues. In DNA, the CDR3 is TGTGCCACCAGCAGAGGGTTTAAAAGATTTGAGCAGTTCTTC. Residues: CATSRGFKRFEQFF.

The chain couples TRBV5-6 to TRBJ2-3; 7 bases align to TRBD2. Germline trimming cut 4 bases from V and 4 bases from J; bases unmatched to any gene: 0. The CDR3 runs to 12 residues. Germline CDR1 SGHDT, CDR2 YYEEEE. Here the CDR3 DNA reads TGTGCCAGCAGCCGGGGGGCAGATACGCAGTATTTT. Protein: CASSRGADTQYF.

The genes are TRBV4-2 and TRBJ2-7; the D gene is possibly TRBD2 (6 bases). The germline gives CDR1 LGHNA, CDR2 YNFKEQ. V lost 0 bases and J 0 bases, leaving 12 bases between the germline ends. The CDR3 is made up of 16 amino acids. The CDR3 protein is CASSQEEGGSSYEQYF. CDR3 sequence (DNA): TGTGCCAGCAGCCAAGAAGAAGGAGGGTCCTCCTACGAGCAGTACTTC.

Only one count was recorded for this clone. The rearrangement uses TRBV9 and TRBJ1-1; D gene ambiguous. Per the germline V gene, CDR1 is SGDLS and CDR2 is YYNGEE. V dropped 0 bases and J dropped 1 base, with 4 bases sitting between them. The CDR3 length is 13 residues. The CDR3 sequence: CASSVGENTEAFF. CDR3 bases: TGTGCCAGCAGCGTAGGAGAGAACACTGAAGCTTTCTTT.

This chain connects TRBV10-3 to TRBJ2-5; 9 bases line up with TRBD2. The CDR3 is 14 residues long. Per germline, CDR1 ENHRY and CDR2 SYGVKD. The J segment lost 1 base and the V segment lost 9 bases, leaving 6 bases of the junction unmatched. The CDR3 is CAIAGGGAQETQYF. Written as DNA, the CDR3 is TGTGCCATAGCCGGCGGGGGGGCCCAAGAGACCCAGTACTTC.

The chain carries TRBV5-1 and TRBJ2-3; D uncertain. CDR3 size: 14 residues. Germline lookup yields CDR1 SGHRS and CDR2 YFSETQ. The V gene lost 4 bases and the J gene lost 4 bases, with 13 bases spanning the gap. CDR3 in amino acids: CASSPYRMSDTQYF. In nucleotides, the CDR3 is TGCGCCAGCAGCCCCTATCGGATGTCAGATACGCAGTATTTT.

CDR3 region: CASSFRGGPPETQYF. For the CDR3, the DNA is TGTGCCAGCAGCTTTCGCGGGGGCCCTCCCGAGACCCAGTACTTC. The J gene is TRBJ2-5, the V gene TRBV7-9, with a weak D call TRBD2 (7 bases). This CDR3 spans 15 amino acids. V was clipped by 3 bases and J by 5 bases, with 16 bases between them. Per the germline V gene, CDR1 is SEHNR and CDR2 is FQNEAQ (reference sequence).

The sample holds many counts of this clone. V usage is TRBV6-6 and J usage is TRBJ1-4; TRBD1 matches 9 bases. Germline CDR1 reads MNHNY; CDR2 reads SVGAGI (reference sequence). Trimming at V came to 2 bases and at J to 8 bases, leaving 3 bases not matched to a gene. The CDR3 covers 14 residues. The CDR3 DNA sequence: TGTGCCAGCAGTTACACAGGGGGCCGGGAAAAACTGTTTTTT. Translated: CASSYTGGREKLFF.

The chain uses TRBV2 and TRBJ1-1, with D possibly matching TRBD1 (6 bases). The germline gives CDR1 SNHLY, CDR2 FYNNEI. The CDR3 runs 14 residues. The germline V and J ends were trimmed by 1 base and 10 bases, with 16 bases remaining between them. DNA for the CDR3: TGTGCCAGCAGTGAAGAGGGGGTACCCAAGGGAGCTTTCTTT. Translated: CASSEEGVPKGAFF.

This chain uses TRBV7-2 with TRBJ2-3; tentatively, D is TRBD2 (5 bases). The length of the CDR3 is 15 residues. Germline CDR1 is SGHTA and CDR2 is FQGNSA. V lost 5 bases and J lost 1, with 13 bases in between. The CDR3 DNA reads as TGTGCCAGCAGCCCAATGGGGAGAGGCACAGATACGCAGTATTTT. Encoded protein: CASSPMGRGTDTQYF. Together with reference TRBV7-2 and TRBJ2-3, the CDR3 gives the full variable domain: GAGVSQSPSNKVTEKGKDVELRCDPISGHTALYWYRQSLGQGLEFLIYFQGNSAPDKSGLPSDRFSAERTGGSVSTLTIQRTQQEDSAVYLCASSPMGRGTDTQYFGPGTRLTVL.

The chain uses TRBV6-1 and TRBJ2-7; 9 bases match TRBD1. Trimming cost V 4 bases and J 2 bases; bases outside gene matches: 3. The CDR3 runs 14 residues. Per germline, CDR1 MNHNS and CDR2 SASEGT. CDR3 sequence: CASSVGTGTYEQYF. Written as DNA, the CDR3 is TGTGCCAGCAGTGTTGGGACAGGGACCTACGAGCAGTACTTC.

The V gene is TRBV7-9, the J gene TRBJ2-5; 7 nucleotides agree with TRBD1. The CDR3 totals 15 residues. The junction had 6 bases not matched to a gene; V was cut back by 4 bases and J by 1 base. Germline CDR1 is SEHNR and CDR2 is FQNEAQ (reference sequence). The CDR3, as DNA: TGTGCCAGCAGCTGGACGGGACAGACCCAAGAGACCCAGTACTTC. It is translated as CASSWTGQTQETQYF. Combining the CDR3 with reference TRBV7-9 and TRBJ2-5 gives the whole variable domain DTGVSQNPRHKITKRGQNVTFRCDPISEHNRLYWYRQTLGQGPEFLTYFQNEAQLEKSRLLSDRFSAERPKGSFSTLEIQRTEQGDSAMYLCASSWTGQTQETQYFGPGTRLLVL.

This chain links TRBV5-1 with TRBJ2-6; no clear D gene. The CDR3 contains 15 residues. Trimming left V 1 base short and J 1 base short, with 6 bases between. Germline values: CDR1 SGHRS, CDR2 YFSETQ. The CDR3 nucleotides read TGCGCCAGCAGCTTGTCGGTATCTGGGGCCAACGTCCTGACTTTC. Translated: CASSLSVSGANVLTF. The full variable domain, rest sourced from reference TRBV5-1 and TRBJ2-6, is KAGVTQTPRYLIKTRGQQVTLSCSPISGHRSVSWYQQTPGQGLQFLFEYFSETQRNKGNFPGRFSGRQFSNSRSEMNVSTLELGDSALYLCASSLSVSGANVLTFGAGSRLTVL.

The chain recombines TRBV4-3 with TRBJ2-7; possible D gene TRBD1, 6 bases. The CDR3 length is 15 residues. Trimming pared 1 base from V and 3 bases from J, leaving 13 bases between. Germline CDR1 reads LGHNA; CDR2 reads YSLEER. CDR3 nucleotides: TGCGCCAGCAGCCAAGTCCGGGACATTCGCTACGAGCAGTACTTC. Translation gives CASSQVRDIRYEQYF.